This T cell receptor beta chain emerged from a study of long-term antiretroviral therapy in people with HIV (dated 2022 in TCRdb). About the investigation overall: The earliest samples were collected approximately a decade before the 2015 WHO recommendation for immediate ART, a period when ART was typically delayed until CD4 counts fell. Among the 30 or so participants with HIV, eleven were female. A total of about 190 cryopreserved PBMC samples were contributed to the cohort by 30 adults with confirmed HIV infection, with samples collected serially over a mean of 6 years (range 1-12). This retrospective serial study examined whether starting ART and sustained HIV suppression were associated with changes in the composition and diversity of the TRB repertoire in peripheral blood. Test extractions of a monoclonal T-cell line alongside under 35 polyclonal samples showed no cross-contamination during QIAcube processing. What the work shows at the level of the full study, not this receptor alone: A significant increase in TRB diversity was found to be associated with ART initiation, although TRB diversity was observed to remain significantly below that of transplant donor controls even after long-term ART. The samples span the years 2004 to 2017, and the ART regimens used may be less effective than current regimens. Because pre-ART samples had limited cell numbers, profiling was done on unsorted PBMC rather than on sorted CD4+ and CD8+ T cells. Narrower CDR3 length ranges were observed in HIV repertoires than in controls, and an antigen-experienced repertoire with only a slight naive shift after ART was suggested by the network structure. No data were available on ART adherence, viral resistance or therapy changes, limiting inferences about post-ART repertoire changes. Since PBMC availability was limited, sequencing covered only the TCR beta chain, with no alpha chain pairing. Expanded TRB clones identified before ART initiation dominated the repertoire across all time points, though the dominance fluctuated and decreased in many PLHIV after ART.

The immunoSEQ hsTCRB v3.0 assay was used at survey level resolution to sequence the TRB variable region. The target sequencing depth for TRB was roughly 40,000-50,000 T-cell genomes per sample. Pooled TRB libraries were sequenced on an Illumina MiSeq with a v3 150-cycle kit. The paper's processing steps were these. Repertoire analysis ran in R within a reproducible Nextflow workflow covering QC, data transformation and analysis. LymphoSeq2, an R package for AIRR-Seq data exploration, was used to implement custom analyses. Four samples that yielded fewer than 5000 total TRB sequences were excluded, so that about 200 HIV repertoires were analyzed. Of the roughly 190 retained HIV repertoires, 59 were collected before and 120 to 130 after ART initiation. Repertoires were downsampled to 5000 TRB nucleotide sequences, and summary statistics were averaged over 100 downsampling iterations. TRB sequences were retained for analysis only if CDR3 regions of at least seven amino acids were present. Diversity was measured with a Shannon entropy-derived clonality score and the Gini coefficient. In repertoire networks, the top 5000 CDR3 amino acid sequences were linked whenever an edit distance of one separated two sequences. For TRB CDR3 amino acid sequences, antigen specificity groups and MHC restriction were predicted with GLIPH2. To flag known associations with CMV, EBV, HIV or tissue antigens, CDR3 amino acid sequences were compared against VDJdb and McPAS-TCR. Pre-ART, post-ART and control groups were compared with Wilcoxon signed-rank tests and Holm-Bonferroni correction. Held by TCRdb, this immuneACCESS table contains in-frame sequences only and omits some clones. Under half of the omission traces to an unresolved V gene where checked; the cause of the rest is unknown. That table gives V, J and clone size, and the DNA gave D and trimming. This sample holds 25,000 to 30,000 clones; over 85% were observed only once. The leading ten clones occupy 5% to 7% of the sample.

Inclusion was restricted to participants for whom at least one PBMC sample before ART initiation and at least two post-ART samples were available. Every participant with HIV received treatment in the United States of America. Before DNA extraction, cryopreserved samples of about 0.95-10 million PBMC were thawed and washed. At the time of the earliest PBMC sample for each participant with HIV, ages ranged from about 20 to 55 years. Per participant, PBMC samples came from 1-4 timepoints prior to ART initiation and 2-8 timepoints following ART initiation, for a median of 7 samples. For every participant, serial HIV viral load, CD4+ T-cell count, ART history and demographic data were obtained. Genomic DNA was extracted from unsorted PBMC with a Qiagen kit on a QIAcube, processed in batches of 12 samples. The CDR3 runs 14 residues from the cysteine to the phenylalanine. Only CDR3 DNA remains: 42 bases, in frame from the first base. The germline V gene gives CDR1 as SNHLY and CDR2 as FYNNEI. From V the trimming removes 6 bases and from J it removes 8 bases, while the gene matches leave 7 bases of the junction unaccounted for.

Remarks on this clone: Its antigen is not yet known. Base qualities were left out, and no much larger clone turns up one base away.

Sequences were derived from unsorted PBMCs, sampled about 6.5 years after starting antiretroviral therapy. The chain couples TRBV2 to TRBJ1-4; 9 bases in between match TRBD1. The clonotype was recovered from a woman aged 40 to 49 with HIV. The nucleotide sequence is given as TGTGCCAGCAGGGCCGGGACAGGGAACGAAAAACTGTTTTTT. This codes for CASRAGTGNEKLFF.